The clone carrying this TCR beta chain was detected a few times. Per the authors' pipeline: Reference gene primer amplification yielded estimated nucleated cell counts. Clones were sequenced by immunoSEQ multiplex PCR, and TCRdb holds only the in-frame ones, with some missing. V and J calls and clone size are copied from that table; D and trimming were computed from the DNA. The sample lists about 300,000 clones; 86% were seen once. CDR1 LGHDT and CDR2 YNNKEL come from the germline V gene (reference sequence). This CDR3 has 16 residues. Trimming at V came to 3 bases and at J to 6 bases, leaving 10 bases not matched to a gene. The data were obtained in a study of blood T cell repertoires in COVID-19. Study background: Acute and convalescent COVID-19 specimens originated in the United States, Italy and Spain. PBMCs, B-cell-depleted T cells, or T cells were the source of the cDNA or gDNA that made up the material.

The source of this sequence is a woman aged 50 to 60 with acute or convalescent COVID-19. Specimen: peripheral blood. This chain connects TRBV3-1 (or the pseudogene TRBV3-2) to TRBJ2-7; 11 bases align to TRBD2. CDR3 coding DNA: TGTGCCAGCAGCCACCTCAGTAGCGGGAGGGCTGGCGAGCAGTACTTC. As protein: CASSHLSSGRAGEQYF.